This T cell receptor (beta chain) was profiled in a study of T cells after posttransplantation cyclophosphamide. Study observations and caveats: Later post-transplant blood repertoires were often dominated by donor CD8+ memory clones. After PTCy, TRB diversity resembled that of CNI/methotrexate controls. TRB overlap between skin or GI tissue T cells and blood was limited.

The CDR3 has 13 residues. V was trimmed by 2 bases and J by 7 bases, leaving 12 bases between them. The germline CDR1 and CDR2 sequences are GTSNPN and SVGIG (reference sequence). This clone was detected once. Its matching antigen is unknown. The method was immunoSEQ multiplex PCR; TCRdb's version includes in-frame clones alone and lacks a portion of them. The sample lists more than 20,000 clones; 86% were seen once. The chain carries TRBV30 and TRBJ1-3; D might be TRBD1 (6 bases). This sequence originates from a woman aged 55-70 years with a blood cancer, CMV-positive, and with a related stem cell donor. Sequences were obtained from PBMCs. The CDR3 DNA reads TGTGCCTGGAGTCTACGGACAGCCAACACCATATATTTT. It yields the protein CAWSLRTANTIYF.